The rows below give T cell receptor beta chains drawn from one sample of a study of blood T cell repertoires in COVID-19. Profiled with immunoSEQ multiplex PCR; TCRdb holds only in-frame clones, not every one. The sample lists some 200,000 clones, approximately 78% occurring once. Specimen: peripheral blood. The receptors were sampled from a woman aged 70 to 79 with COVID-19, enrolled during active disease. CDR3s include the opening cysteine and the closing phenylalanine or tryptophan. A D gene is named only where the DNA matches it firmly. For some rows the clone size is stated as once, few or many, or as a class when expanded; others skip it.

J	D	V	size	CDR3	DNA
TRBJ1-5	NA	TRBV19	NA	CASTATDSRLYQPQHF	TGTGCCAGTACTGCAACGGACAGCCGACTTTATCAGCCCCAGCATTTT
TRBJ1-1	NA	TRBV5-5	NA	CASSFSSGTVNTEAFF	TGTGCCAGCAGCTTTTCTAGCGGGACGGTGAACACTGAAGCTTTCTTT
TRBJ2-5	NA	TRBV20-1	NA	CSASRGVGEETQYF	TGCAGTGCTAGTCGGGGAGTTGGGGAGGAGACCCAGTACTTC
TRBJ2-1	NA	TRBV7-2	NA	CASSFRQAAHYNEQFF	TGTGCCAGCAGCTTTAGACAAGCCGCACACTACAATGAGCAGTTCTTC
TRBJ2-5	TRBD1	TRBV5-4	NA	CASSPRDRTGETQYF	TGTGCCAGCAGCCCCCGGGACAGAACTGGGGAGACCCAGTACTTC
TRBJ1-2	TRBD1	TRBV27	NA	CASGRRTGDGYTF	TGTGCCAGCGGGAGGCGGACAGGGGATGGCTACACCTTC
TRBJ1-4	TRBD1	TRBV18	NA	CASSPDRGGEKLFF	TGTGCCAGCTCACCGGACAGGGGAGGGGAAAAACTGTTTTTT
TRBJ2-2	NA	TRBV5-1	NA	CASSQRINRAWNTGELFF	TGCGCCAGCAGCCAACGGATTAACAGGGCCTGGAACACCGGGGAGCTGTTTTTT
TRBJ2-1	TRBD2	TRBV20-1	NA	CSASASGRMPSSYNEQFF	TGCAGTGCTAGTGCTAGCGGGAGAATGCCGAGCTCCTACAATGAGCAGTTCTTC
TRBJ2-5	TRBD2	TRBV30	NA	CAWRGSGSVETQYF	TGTGCCTGGAGAGGGAGCGGGAGTGTAGAGACCCAGTACTTC
TRBJ2-3	NA	TRBV2	NA	CASSGRLPPTDTQYF	TGTGCCAGCAGTGGTAGACTACCCCCCACAGATACGCAGTATTTT
TRBJ1-3	TRBD1	TRBV7-9	NA	CASSPRTGTGNTIYF	TGTGCCAGCAGCCCCCGGACAGGGACTGGAAACACCATATATTTT
TRBJ2-1	NA	TRBV7-2	once	CASSLIGGDEQFF	TGTGCCAGCAGCTTAATCGGCGGGGATGAGCAGTTCTTC
TRBJ1-5	NA	TRBV5-1	NA	CASSLVGDSNQPQHF	TGCGCCAGCAGCTTGGTCGGAGATAGCAATCAGCCCCAGCATTTT
TRBJ1-2	TRBD1	TRBV19	NA	CASSTRGQLGYYGYTF	TGTGCCAGTAGTACCCGGGGACAGCTGGGGTACTATGGCTACACCTTC
TRBJ1-1	NA	TRBV5-8	NA	CASKINRWGTEAFF	TGTGCCAGCAAAATTAACAGGTGGGGTACTGAAGCTTTCTTT
TRBJ2-3	TRBD1	TRBV10-2	few	CASNRRQGADTQYF	TGCGCCAGCAACCGAAGACAGGGCGCAGATACGCAGTATTTT
TRBJ1-4	NA	TRBV9	few	CASSVGRLENEKLFF	TGTGCCAGCAGCGTAGGCAGGCTGGAAAACGAAAAACTGTTTTTT
TRBJ2-4	NA	TRBV11-2	NA	CASRLTATLAKNIQYF	TGTGCCAGCAGATTAACGGCGACTCTAGCCAAAAACATTCAGTACTTC
TRBJ2-6	NA	TRBV6-2/TRBV6-3	NA	CASSYSPSSGANVLTF	TGTGCCAGCAGTTACTCTCCCTCCTCTGGGGCCAACGTCCTGACTTTC
TRBJ1-1	NA	TRBV19	NA	CASSETVNTEAFF	TGTGCCAGTAGTGAAACAGTGAACACTGAAGCTTTCTTT
TRBJ1-6	TRBD1	TRBV18	NA	CASSPWDSSNSPLHF	TGTGCCAGCTCACCGTGGGACAGCTCCAATTCACCCCTCCACTTT
TRBJ2-1	NA	TRBV14	NA	CASSLSSYNEQFF	TGTGCCAGCAGCCTCAGCTCCTACAATGAGCAGTTCTTC
TRBJ1-1	TRBD1	TRBV2	NA	CASSGQGNTEAFF	TGTGCCAGCAGTGGACAGGGGAACACTGAAGCTTTCTTT
TRBJ1-3	TRBD1	TRBV29-1	NA	CSVKEQGAGNTIYF	TGCAGCGTAAAGGAACAGGGGGCTGGAAACACCATATATTTT
TRBJ1-1	NA	TRBV7-9	NA	CAATVMNTEAFF	TGTGCCGCTACAGTAATGAACACTGAAGCTTTCTTT
TRBJ1-5	NA	TRBV18	NA	CASSPGHPMGSNQPQHF	TGTGCCAGCTCACCCGGACACCCCATGGGAAGCAATCAGCCCCAGCATTTT
TRBJ2-4	NA	TRBV18	NA	CASQEGIGAKNIQYF	TGTGCCAGCCAAGAGGGAATCGGCGCCAAAAACATTCAGTACTTC
TRBJ2-1	NA	TRBV7-8	NA	CASSLRGNEQFF	TGTGCCAGCAGCTTAAGGGGCAATGAGCAGTTCTTC
TRBJ1-6	NA	TRBV2	NA	CASRVNLRDNSPLHF	TGTGCCAGCAGAGTGAATTTGAGGGATAATTCACCCCTCCACTTT
TRBJ1-1	NA	TRBV6-5	NA	CASSYSSRGATEAFF	TGTGCCAGCAGTTACTCGTCCAGGGGAGCCACTGAAGCTTTCTTT
TRBJ1-1	NA	TRBV29-1	NA	CSVTKQNTEAFF	TGCAGCGTAACTAAACAGAACACTGAAGCTTTCTTT
TRBJ1-2	NA	TRBV7-9	NA	CASSLGGVDYGYTF	TGTGCCAGCAGCTTAGGGGGCGTGGACTATGGCTACACCTTC
TRBJ1-1	NA	TRBV28	NA	CASSFSGWGLTEAFF	TGTGCCAGCAGTTTTTCCGGGTGGGGACTCACTGAAGCTTTCTTT
TRBJ1-6	NA	TRBV3-1/TRBV3-2	few	CASSLTAGVNSPLHF	TGTGCCAGCAGTCTAACGGCAGGGGTCAATTCACCCCTCCACTTT
TRBJ2-7	TRBD1	TRBV6-2/TRBV6-3	NA	CASSTGQLSSYEQYF	TGTGCCAGCAGTACGGGACAGTTGAGCTCCTACGAGCAGTACTTC
TRBJ2-1	TRBD2	TRBV30	NA	CAWMTGGPHEQFF	TGTGCCTGGATGACGGGAGGGCCTCATGAGCAGTTCTTC
TRBJ1-6	NA	TRBV7-9	NA	CASSLDGGYNSPLHF	TGTGCCAGCAGCTTAGATGGGGGGTATAATTCACCCCTCCACTTT
TRBJ1-5	NA	TRBV2	NA	CASSEAREQPQHF	TGTGCCAGCAGTGAAGCGAGGGAACAGCCCCAGCATTTT
TRBJ2-7	NA	TRBV19	few	CASRPYGGAIEQYF	TGTGCCAGTAGACCCTATGGGGGGGCCATCGAGCAGTACTTC
TRBJ2-1	TRBD1	TRBV30	NA	CAWKTQGYEQFF	TGTGCCTGGAAGACACAGGGGTATGAGCAGTTCTTC
TRBJ2-1	NA	TRBV7-7	NA	CASSLSSYNEQFF	TGTGCCAGCAGCCTAAGCTCCTACAATGAGCAGTTCTTC